This is a list of T cell receptor beta chains from one sample in a study of immune cell composition in non-small cell lung cancer. Clones were sequenced by immunoSEQ multiplex PCR, and TCRdb holds only the in-frame ones, with some missing. The sample comprises thousands of clones, under 85% of which are singletons, and about 7.5% rests with the top ten. Input material: lung tumor tissue. The receptors were gathered from a human donor with non-small cell lung cancer. CDR3s include the opening cysteine and the closing phenylalanine or tryptophan. D genes are given only for firm matches. Expanded clones get a size class; other rows say once, few or many, or leave the size out.

TRBD2	TRBV7-3	-	TRBJ2-2	CASSLRGTSGGAAGELFF	TGTGCCAGCAGCTTGAGAGGCACTAGCGGGGGGGCGGCCGGGGAGCTGTTTTTT
TRBD2	TRBV10-2	-	TRBJ2-1	CASSSQRGQQFF	TGCGCCAGCAGTAGCCAGCGGGGGCAACAGTTCTTC
-	TRBV29-1	once	TRBJ2-5	CSVSPEGGGLGETQYF	TGCAGCGTTTCCCCGGAGGGCGGGGGCTTAGGGGAGACCCAGTACTTC
-	TRBV19	-	TRBJ1-5	CASSPQRSNQPQHF	TGTGCCAGTAGTCCCCAAAGGAGTAATCAGCCCCAGCATTTT
-	TRBV21-1	once	TRBJ1-3	CASNPFGTDTSSGNTIYF	TGTGCCAGCAACCCATTCGGGACAGACACGAGCTCTGGAAACACCATATATTTT
TRBD1	TRBV5-5	-	TRBJ1-2	CASSLTGDNNYGYTF	TGTGCCAGCAGCTTGACAGGGGACAATAACTATGGCTACACCTTC
TRBD2	TRBV2	-	TRBJ2-3	CASSVGLATDTQYF	TGTGCCAGCAGTGTGGGACTAGCAACGGATACGCAGTATTTT
-	TRBV11-3	-	TRBJ2-7	CASSSIAGSYEQYF	TGTGCCAGCAGCTCAATAGCTGGGTCTTACGAGCAGTACTTC
-	TRBV27	-	TRBJ2-7	CASSLLGQAEQYF	TGTGCCAGCAGTTTATTGGGGCAGGCTGAGCAGTACTTC
TRBD1	TRBV5-4	-	TRBJ1-2	CASSIDRDGYTF	TGTGCCAGCAGCATAGACAGGGATGGCTACACCTTC
TRBD1	TRBV18	-	TRBJ1-1	CASSPVPQSGQGALGTEAFF	TGTGCCAGCTCCCCGGTGCCGCAATCGGGACAGGGGGCTTTGGGCACTGAAGCTTTCTTT
-	TRBV5-4	-	TRBJ2-2	CASSPGKWTTTGELFF	TGTGCCAGCAGCCCGGGGAAGTGGACTACCACCGGGGAGCTGTTTTTT
TRBD1	TRBV6-1	once	TRBJ1-2	CASSLQGAYGYTF	TGTGCCAGCAGCCTACAGGGGGCCTATGGCTACACCTTC
-	TRBV5-5	-	TRBJ2-7	CASSLGGGVYGEQYF	TGTGCCAGCAGCTTGGGCGGCGGGGTCTATGGCGAGCAGTACTTC
-	TRBV4-2	-	TRBJ1-6	CASSQLTRGDFLDSPLHF	TGTGCCAGCAGCCAATTGACCAGGGGCGATTTTCTGGATTCACCCCTCCACTTT
TRBD2	TRBV6-1	once	TRBJ2-7	CASSELLAGAQYF	TGTGCCAGCAGTGAACTGCTAGCGGGGGCACAGTACTTC
-	TRBV6-5	-	TRBJ1-1	CASSSYRNTEAFF	TGTGCCAGCAGTTCCTACAGGAACACTGAAGCTTTCTTT
-	TRBV28	few	TRBJ1-1	CASNGGGRTEAFF	TGTGCCAGCAACGGGGGGGGGAGGACTGAAGCTTTCTTT
-	TRBV19	-	TRBJ1-5	CATADSSNQPQHF	TGTGCCACCGCCGACAGTAGCAATCAGCCCCAGCATTTT
TRBD1	TRBV6-1	once	TRBJ1-1	CASSTGTVEAFF	TGTGCCAGCAGTACCGGGACAGTAGAAGCTTTCTTT
TRBD2	TRBV7-6	-	TRBJ2-1	CASSLGGLGQFF	TGTGCCAGCAGCTTAGGGGGACTAGGGCAGTTCTTC
TRBD1	TRBV7-2	-	TRBJ1-4	CASSPGQGSNEKLFF	TGTGCCAGCAGCCCGGGACAGGGTTCTAATGAAAAACTGTTTTTT
TRBD1	TRBV29-1	few	TRBJ2-5	CSVSGTGGETQYF	TGCAGCGTTTCCGGGACAGGGGGAGAGACCCAGTACTTC
-	TRBV19	-	TRBJ2-4	CASSITELAKNIQYF	TGTGCCAGTAGTATCACGGAGCTAGCCAAAAACATTCAGTACTTC
-	TRBV5-6	-	TRBJ1-6	CASSYLPRNNSPLHF	TGTGCCAGCAGCTACCTTCCGAGAAATAATTCACCCCTCCACTTT
TRBD1	TRBV6-5	-	TRBJ2-7	CASSSGTGTYEQYF	TGTGCCAGCAGTTCCGGGACAGGGACCTACGAGCAGTACTTC
-	TRBV13	-	TRBJ1-4	CASSFYGGRNEKLFF	TGTGCCAGCAGCTTTTATGGGGGGAGAAATGAAAAACTGTTTTTT
TRBD1	TRBV9	-	TRBJ2-5	CASSARTGDGETQYF	TGTGCCAGCAGCGCTAGGACAGGGGATGGGGAGACCCAGTACTTC
-	TRBV29-1	-	TRBJ2-1	CSVVGLYNEQFF	TGCAGCGTTGTGGGACTTTACAATGAGCAGTTCTTC
-	TRBV7-3	-	TRBJ1-1	CASSLQQDTEAFF	TGTGCCAGCAGCCTCCAACAAGACACTGAAGCTTTCTTT
-	TRBV9	once	TRBJ1-2	CASSVGPYGYTF	TGTGCCAGCAGCGTAGGTCCGTATGGCTACACCTTC
-	TRBV27	-	TRBJ1-1	CATLNTGDTEAFF	TGTGCCACCCTAAATACGGGGGACACTGAAGCTTTCTTT
TRBD1	TRBV6-1	-	TRBJ1-2	CASSVSGTGVYGYTF	TGTGCCAGCAGTGTCTCCGGGACAGGGGTCTATGGCTACACCTTC
TRBD2	TRBV7-9	-	TRBJ2-3	CASSFLTSGDLDTQYF	TGTGCCAGCAGCTTTCTAACTAGCGGGGATCTCGATACGCAGTATTTT
TRBD1	TRBV7-7	-	TRBJ2-1	CASSQDRGAHNEQFF	TGTGCTAGCAGCCAGGACAGGGGAGCCCACAATGAGCAGTTCTTC
-	TRBV15	-	TRBJ2-1	CATSRDLGTEQFF	TGTGCCACCAGCAGAGATTTGGGCACTGAGCAGTTCTTC
TRBD2	TRBV6-5	-	TRBJ2-7	CASSYGRGPYEQYF	TGTGCCAGCAGTTACGGGAGGGGCCCCTACGAGCAGTACTTC
-	TRBV7-8	-	TRBJ1-1	CASSPGLQNTEAFF	TGTGCCAGCAGCCCGGGACTGCAGAACACTGAAGCTTTCTTT
TRBD1	TRBV28	-	TRBJ2-7	CASSKGQLAYEQYF	TGTGCCAGCAGCAAGGGACAGCTAGCCTACGAGCAGTACTTC
-	TRBV7-2	-	TRBJ1-1	CASSLAPPGLNTEAFF	TGTGCCAGCAGCTTAGCCCCGCCAGGTCTGAACACTGAAGCTTTCTTT
TRBD1	TRBV18	large	TRBJ1-2	CASSPTGPGDGYTF	TGTGCCAGCTCACCGACAGGGCCAGGCGATGGCTACACCTTC
-	TRBV19	few	TRBJ1-5	CASSIGREVGGPQHF	TGTGCCAGTAGTATAGGCAGGGAGGTCGGTGGGCCCCAGCATTTT
-	TRBV5-1	-	TRBJ2-7	CASSSALGSRSYEQYF	TGCGCCAGCAGCTCAGCTCTGGGGAGTCGGTCCTACGAGCAGTACTTC
-	TRBV7-2	-	TRBJ1-2	CASSSGQTGDGYTF	TGTGCCAGCAGCTCAGGACAGACTGGCGATGGCTACACCTTC
TRBD1	TRBV7-2	few	TRBJ1-1	CASRQQGTEAFF	TGTGCCAGCAGACAACAGGGGACTGAAGCTTTCTTT
TRBD2	TRBV7-3	-	TRBJ2-2	CASRYQAGGLNTGELFF	TGTGCCAGCAGATACCAAGCGGGGGGGCTTAACACCGGGGAGCTGTTTTTT
TRBD2	TRBV4-2	-	TRBJ2-1	CASSQASGGGLGEQFF	TGTGCCAGCAGCCAAGCTAGCGGGGGGGGTTTAGGTGAGCAGTTCTTC
-	TRBV5-1	-	TRBJ1-1	CASSPARKNTEAFF	TGCGCCAGCAGCCCCGCGCGGAAGAACACTGAAGCTTTCTTT
TRBD1	TRBV6-5	-	TRBJ1-2	CASRTGTGGDGYTF	TGTGCCAGCAGGACCGGGACAGGGGGCGATGGCTACACCTTC
-	TRBV5-1	large	TRBJ2-1	CASSLDSVAGTYNEQFF	TGCGCCAGCAGCTTAGACTCCGTGGCAGGGACCTACAATGAGCAGTTCTTC
-	TRBV7-9	-	TRBJ2-1	CASSSGGTGRYHEQFF	TGTGCCAGCAGCTCAGGGGGGACTGGCCGTTATCATGAGCAGTTCTTC
TRBD1	TRBV19	once	TRBJ1-2	CASSIDFQTGKNYGYTF	TGTGCCAGTAGTATAGACTTCCAGACAGGGAAGAACTATGGCTACACCTTC
-	TRBV4-1	hyperexpanded	TRBJ2-7	CASSPLRGTYEQYF	TGCGCCAGCAGTCCACTCCGGGGGACTTACGAGCAGTACTTC
-	TRBV6-5	-	TRBJ1-5	CASSPGQHSNQPQHF	TGTGCCAGCAGTCCCGGACAGCATAGCAATCAGCCCCAGCATTTT
TRBD2	TRBV5-1	-	TRBJ2-5	CASSLGGGETQYF	TGCGCCAGCAGCTTGGGGGGGGGAGAGACCCAGTACTTC
-	TRBV11-2	-	TRBJ1-2	CASSLGTGFYGYTF	TGTGCCAGCAGCTTAGGAACAGGGTTCTATGGCTACACCTTC
TRBD1	TRBV4-1	-	TRBJ2-7	CASSQPPGTGFAHEQYF	TGCGCCAGCAGCCAACCCCCCGGGACAGGGTTTGCGCACGAGCAGTACTTC
TRBD1	TRBV7-2	once	TRBJ1-2	CASSLGQGAYGYTF	TGTGCCAGCAGCTTGGGTCAGGGGGCGTATGGCTACACCTTC
TRBD2	TRBV5-1	once	TRBJ2-5	CASSLNGLAGLPETQYF	TGCGCCAGCAGCTTGAATGGACTAGCGGGCCTCCCAGAGACCCAGTACTTC